This TCR beta chain was obtained from a study of blood T cell repertoires in COVID-19. On the study more broadly: Both acute and convalescent COVID-19 samples were obtained from the United States, Italy and Spain.

Germline lookup yields CDR1 SGDLS and CDR2 YYNGEE. Trimming took 0 bases from V and 5 from J, leaving 17 bases between them. The CDR3 consists of 16 residues. Original analysis: Reference gene primer amplification gave nucleated cell count estimates. Only in-frame clones appear in the TCRdb table, and some are missing; sequencing was by immunoSEQ multiplex PCR. V and J calls and clone size are those listed in that table; D and trimming were worked out from the DNA. In the table there are 110,000 or so clones, 60% to 85% of which are singletons. The receptor was derived from a man between 65 and 85 years old with acute or convalescent COVID-19. The sequencing sample was made of peripheral blood. V is TRBV9 and J is TRBJ1-1, with a weak D call TRBD1 (5 bases). The DNA for the CDR3 is TGTGCCAGCAGCGTAGCTCCGTCGGGGGGAGGGACTGAAGCTTTCTTT. Protein product: CASSVAPSGGGTEAFF.